The rows below give T cell receptor beta chains drawn from one sample of a study of T cells in Graves' hyperthyroidism and ophthalmopathy. One entry per CDR3 protein, called by TCRdb with MiXCR from the multiplex PCR reads. The data contain hundreds of thousands of distinct CDR3 sequences, more than 30% of them singletons. Sequenced sample: blood. The receptors originated from a man aged 18 to 29 with Graves' hyperthyroidism. CDR3s include the opening cysteine and the closing phenylalanine or tryptophan. The order of the fields is J gene, V gene, D gene, clone size, CDR3 protein, CDR3 DNA. A D gene is named only where the DNA matches it firmly. Where a row states a size, it is once, few, many or the class of an expanded clone; other rows omit it.

TRBJ2-5 TRBV4-1 NA few CASSQVLIQETQYF TGCGCCAGCAGCCAAGTGCTAATTCAAGAGACCCAGTACTTC
TRBJ2-7 TRBV9 NA NA CASSQVANYEQYF TGTGCCAGCAGCCAAGTAGCGAATTACGAGCAGTACTTC
TRBJ2-6 TRBV7-8 NA NA CASSSSGTRTATNVLTF TGTGCCAGCAGCTCCTCCGGGACCCGGACTGCGACCAACGTCCTGACTTTC
TRBJ2-2 TRBV7-9 NA many CASSLAPTGELFF TGTGCCAGCAGCTTAGCCCCCACCGGGGAGCTGTTTTTT
TRBJ2-5 TRBV20-1 NA NA CSARASQGGTQYF TGCAGTGCTAGAGCGAGTCAGGGTGGGACCCAGTACTTC
TRBJ2-5 TRBV6-2/TRBV6-3 TRBD2 few CASSYLAGQETQYF TGTGCCAGCAGTTACCTAGCGGGACAAGAGACCCAGTACTTC
TRBJ1-5 TRBV6-6 NA NA CASSQRSNSNQPQHF TGTGCCAGCAGCCAACGGTCTAATAGCAATCAGCCCCAGCATTTT
TRBJ1-5 TRBV4-1 NA few CASSQGWGSGQPQHF TGCGCCAGCAGCCAGGGCTGGGGGTCGGGACAGCCCCAGCATTTT
TRBJ1-1 TRBV29-1 NA many CSVEDNEGNTEAFF TGCAGCGTTGAAGATAACGAGGGGAACACTGAAGCTTTCTTT
TRBJ1-2 TRBV10-3 NA NA CATGAHYGYTF TGTGCTACCGGGGCCCACTATGGCTACACCTTC
TRBJ2-2 TRBV29-1 NA many CSVEQEYTGELFF TGCAGCGTTGAGCAGGAGTACACCGGGGAGCTGTTTTTT
TRBJ2-2 TRBV24-1 TRBD1 NA CATRQGTGGRHGELFF TGTGCCACCAGACAAGGCACAGGGGGTCGTCACGGGGAGCTGTTTTTT
TRBJ1-2 TRBV27 NA NA CASSEKRHYGYTF TGTGCCAGCAGTGAGAAACGGCACTATGGCTACACCTTC
TRBJ2-6 TRBV9 NA few CASSPRGRGSGSGANVLTF TGTGCCAGCTCACCGAGGGGCAGGGGCTCAGGCTCTGGGGCCAACGTCCTGACTTTC
TRBJ1-6 TRBV7-2 NA many CASTPVIGNRVASPLHF TGTGCCAGCACCCCCGTCATCGGGAACAGGGTGGCTTCACCCCTCCACTTT
TRBJ2-5 TRBV19 NA NA CATGAGHSQETQYF TGTGCCACCGGAGCCGGACATTCCCAAGAGACCCAGTACTTC
TRBJ1-6 TRBV7-8 NA NA CASSLDTPWALHF TGTGCCAGCAGCTTAGACACCCCTTGGGCCCTCCACTTT
TRBJ1-2 TRBV6-5 NA NA CAISYEGELNYGYAF TGTGCCATCAGTTACGAAGGAGAACTGAACTATGGCTACGCCTTC
TRBJ2-5 TRBV7-9 NA NA CASSQKVTETQYF TGTGCCAGCAGCCAGAAGGTGACGGAGACCCAGTACTTC
TRBJ2-7 TRBV7-2 NA NA CASSLYRGGSNSYEQYF TGTGCCAGCAGCTTATATCGCGGGGGCAGCAACTCCTACGAGCAGTACTTC
TRBJ2-7 TRBV20-1 NA NA CSARRRDRPYEQYF TGCAGTGCAAGACGGCGGGACAGACCCTACGAGCAGTACTTC
TRBJ2-2 TRBV25-1 NA many CASSEWAASNTGELFF TGTGCCAGCAGTGAATGGGCAGCCTCGAACACCGGGGAGCTGTTTTTT
TRBJ2-6 TRBV10-3 TRBD2 many CAISRTSGGSGANVLTF TGTGCCATCAGTCGGACTAGCGGGGGTTCTGGGGCCAACGTCCTGACTTTC
TRBJ2-7 TRBV10-3 NA few CASTLDSPVGEQYF TGTGCCAGCACCCTGGACAGTCCCGTGGGGGAGCAGTACTTC
TRBJ1-5 TRBV7-8 NA NA CASSPTPYQPQHF TGTGCCAGCTCACCGACACCCTATCAGCCCCAGCATTTT
TRBJ2-7 TRBV5-6 NA few CASSSDLHYEQYF TGTGCCAGCAGCTCCGACCTCCACTACGAGCAGTACTTC
TRBJ1-1 TRBV20-1 TRBD1 many CSARGGQGHTEAFF TGCAGTGCTAGAGGTGGACAGGGGCACACTGAAGCTTTCTTT
TRBJ2-7 TRBV12-5 NA NA CASGLPVAGNSYEQYF TGTGCTAGTGGTTTGCCTGTGGCAGGGAATAGCTACGAGCAGTACTTC
TRBJ1-2 TRBV25-1 NA once CASSFETSSNYGYTF TGTGCCAGCAGTTTCGAGACGTCCTCTAACTATGGCTACACCTTC
TRBJ2-7 TRBV29-1 TRBD2 many CSVMGRKAGDHYEQYF TGCAGCGTGATGGGACGCAAAGCGGGAGACCACTACGAGCAGTACTTC
TRBJ2-3 TRBV10-3 TRBD2 NA CAISDQSGRAGDTQYF TGTGCCATCAGTGATCAAAGCGGGAGGGCCGGGGATACGCAGTATTTT
TRBJ2-5 TRBV12-3/TRBV12-4 NA few CASSFYLRDQETQYF TGTGCCAGCAGTTTTTACCTGCGGGACCAAGAGACCCAGTACTTC
TRBJ2-5 TRBV7-2 NA few CASSLAGTLQETQYF TGTGCCAGCAGCTTAGCCGGGACTCTCCAAGAGACCCAGTACTTC
TRBJ1-2 TRBV5-1 TRBD1 NA CASSSPPGQPNNYGYTF TGCGCCAGCAGCTCCCCCCCGGGACAGCCTAACAACTATGGCTACACCTTC
TRBJ2-6 TRBV29-1 NA NA CGVKGGANVLTF TGCGGCGTTAAGGGAGGGGCCAACGTCCTGACTTTC
TRBJ1-4 TRBV6-6 NA NA CASSKGGGTLTEKLFF TGTGCCAGCAGTAAAGGTGGTGGGACTCTGACTGAAAAACTGTTTTTT
TRBJ2-5 TRBV29-1 TRBD2 many CSVEALAVGGETQYF TGCAGCGTTGAAGCCCTAGCGGTGGGGGGAGAGACCCAGTACTTC
TRBJ1-1 TRBV5-4 TRBD1 few CASSPWHRGTEDTEAFF TGTGCCAGCAGCCCCTGGCACAGGGGGACGGAGGACACTGAAGCTTTCTTT
TRBJ2-7 TRBV7-3 TRBD1 once CASSPYRGGHYEQYF TGTGCCAGCAGCCCCTACAGGGGTGGCCACTACGAGCAGTACTTC
TRBJ1-1 TRBV29-1 TRBD1 many CSVDRQGVGTEAFF TGCAGCGTTGACCGACAGGGGGTCGGGACTGAAGCTTTCTTT
TRBJ1-1 TRBV9 NA NA CASSEKWNTEAFF TGTGCCAGCAGCGAGAAGTGGAACACTGAAGCTTTCTTT
TRBJ2-7 TRBV20-1 NA NA CSASIGSEQYF TGCAGTGCTAGTATCGGGTCCGAGCAGTACTTC
TRBJ2-5 TRBV7-9 NA few CASSPGLAYGETQYF TGTGCCAGCAGCCCGGGGCTAGCTTATGGGGAGACCCAGTACTTC
TRBJ1-4 TRBV15 TRBD1 many CATSRGPGQEATNEKLFF TGTGCCACCAGCAGAGGCCCGGGACAGGAGGCAACTAATGAAAAACTGTTTTTT
TRBJ2-2 TRBV20-1 NA NA CSARQGGELFF TGCAGTGCTAGACAGGGCGGGGAGCTGTTTTTT
TRBJ1-2 TRBV9 TRBD1 many CASSSRRTGGGYTF TGTGCCAGCAGCTCTCGACGGACAGGGGGAGGCTACACCTTC
TRBJ1-4 TRBV5-1 TRBD1 NA CASIRGDRPATNEKLFF TGCGCCAGCATAAGGGGGGACAGGCCTGCAACTAATGAAAAACTGTTTTTT
TRBJ2-7 TRBV10-3 NA many CAISPGIGSGDEQYF TGTGCCATCAGTCCTGGAATAGGGAGCGGCGACGAGCAGTACTTC
TRBJ2-5 TRBV10-3 NA many CAISESRAPQETQYF TGTGCCATCAGTGAGTCGAGGGCACCCCAAGAGACCCAGTACTTC
TRBJ1-3 TRBV7-8 NA many CASSLGGDGNTIYF TGTGCCAGCAGCCTGGGGGGGGATGGAAACACCATATATTTT
TRBJ2-7 TRBV20-1 TRBD2 many CSAWLAGEQYF TGCAGTGCCTGGCTAGCGGGGGAGCAGTACTTC
TRBJ1-5 TRBV20-1 NA NA CSADPRGNQPQHF TGCAGTGCTGACCCAAGGGGCAATCAGCCCCAGCATTTT
TRBJ1-3 TRBV7-2 NA NA CASSRSLAGASGNTIYF TGTGCCAGCAGCCGAAGCCTAGCGGGAGCCTCTGGAAACACCATATATTTT
TRBJ1-3 TRBV25-1 TRBD1 NA CASSEGTAGNTIYF TGTGCCAGCAGTGAGGGGACAGCAGGAAACACCATATATTTT
TRBJ2-5 TRBV24-1 NA NA CATSDSGTGTETQYF TGTGCCACCAGTGACTCCGGGACTGGGACCGAGACCCAGTACTTC
TRBJ1-5 TRBV19 NA NA CASSVLGEGTDQPQHF TGTGCCAGTAGTGTGTTGGGAGAGGGGACGGATCAGCCCCAGCATTTT
TRBJ2-7 TRBV12-3/TRBV12-4 TRBD1 few CASSSATGIIAYEQYF TGTGCCAGCAGTTCCGCGACAGGGATCATTGCCTACGAGCAGTACTTC
TRBJ2-5 TRBV7-8 NA NA CASSYSGKQTQYF TGTGCCAGCAGCTACTCCGGGAAGCAGACCCAGTACTTC
TRBJ1-3 TRBV5-1 NA NA CASSLAGATAGNTIYF TGCGCCAGCAGCTTGGCCGGGGCAACCGCTGGAAACACCATATATTTT